This record covers a single T cell receptor (beta chain). Trimming shortened V by 3 bases and J by 4 bases, and 13 bases separated the two germline ends. CDR3 length: 14 residues. CDR1 is MDHEN, CDR2 SYDVKM, per germline. This entry is derived from a study of shared clonotypes between healthy human individuals. Sequenced by immunoSEQ multiplex PCR; TCRdb stores in-frame clones only, minus some. The sample consists of around 1,000,000 clones, roughly 80% of them appearing once. Specimen: memory CD4+ T cells from PBMCs. The sample's subset: CD45RA-negative fraction. This receptor was identified in a man aged 18-30 years in good health. Some clones in this sample may be carry-over from other donors' samples. V and J are TRBV28 and TRBJ2-7, with D possibly matching TRBD2 (6 bases). The DNA for the CDR3 is TGTGCCAGCAGTTTCCTGGGGGGTTCGTACGAGCAGTACTTC. Protein: CASSFLGGSYEQYF.